The sequence of this T cell receptor beta chain was determined in a study of blood T cells in healthy people across ages. Isolation of PBMCs gave at least 7 million cells per sample. RNA extraction gave at least 5 micrograms of total RNA per sample. The germline V gene has CDR1 SQVTM and CDR2 ANQGSEA. The germline V and J ends were trimmed by 0 bases and 1 base, with 12 bases remaining between them. The length of the CDR3 is 15 residues. PCR was performed a second time for roughly 7 to 11 cycles using a sample-barcoded 5' primer and a J-beta primer mix. TCRdb independently ran MiXCR on the 5' RACE reads; one entry per CDR3 protein. The table shows around 1.5 million distinct CDR3 sequences, with approximately 63% occurring only once. This clonotype was detected once. Its antigen remains unknown. General study findings and limits: CMV status of donors was unknown, possibly confounding expanded clonotype changes.

This TCR derives from a man aged 18 to 29 in good health. The genes are TRBV29-1 and TRBJ1-1; D is perhaps TRBD1 (6 bases). The sample consisted of blood. CDR3 DNA: TGCAGCGTTGAAGATTGGGGAGGGGGGAACACTGAAGCTTTCTTT. Residues: CSVEDWGGGNTEAFF.